This T cell receptor (beta chain) was identified in a study of cytomegalovirus exposure and HLA in healthy donors. About the research overall: The use of the same platform for the 130 or so validation repertoires and the 600 to 800 first-cohort repertoires was reported by a later analysis.

Per the germline V gene, CDR1 is MNHNS and CDR2 is SASEGT. Trimming removed 7 bases from V and 3 bases from J; junction bases left unmatched: 5. CDR3 length: 15 amino acids. Here immunoSEQ multiplex PCR was the method, and the copy in TCRdb shows in-frame clones only, minus some. The repertoire has under 200,000 clones, around 88% of them found once; the top ten carry about 2.2%. General study findings and limits: The classifier, whose performance was assessed in both the original and validation cohorts, reportedly diagnosed cytomegalovirus status with high specificity and sensitivity. Altogether, about 160 TCR beta chains were recorded as cytomegalovirus-associated. It was found in a later analysis that first-cohort TCR clusters tended to co-occur in the 130 or so validation repertoires.

This clone was seen a single time. Its target is unknown. Sample: PBMCs. The rearrangement links TRBV6-1 to TRBJ2-2, with 10 bases fitting TRBD1. The source is a woman under 30 in good health and CMV-seronegative. In nucleotides, the CDR3 is TGTGCCAGCAACTCCGGGACAGGGGACACCGGGGAGCTGTTTTTT. Its protein product is CASNSGTGDTGELFF.